A single sample is the source of the 17 T cell receptor beta chains below, sequenced in a study of Ad26.COV2.S vaccination and SARS-CoV-2 variants. This table comes from immunoSEQ multiplex PCR, and its TCRdb copy is limited to in-frame clones, with some not included. The profile shows some 340,000 clones, 86% of them singletons. As to treatment: some 20 received Ad26.COV2.S at low or high dose, single or two shots; 5 received placebo; per-sample allocation not given. The investigators took samples on day 63 after the first vaccine or placebo injection. The material sequenced was peripheral blood, taken in a trial of Ad26.COV2.S vaccine versus placebo. The source is a person between 18 and 65 years old who received the Ad26.COV2.S COVID-19 vaccine or a placebo.

In this sample, this clone turned up a few times. V and J are TRBV29-1 and TRBJ2-1; a possible D gene is TRBD2 (6 bases). The CDR3 length is 17 residues. V was clipped by 7 bases and J by 0 bases, with 22 bases between them. Germline CDR1 reads SQVTM; CDR2 reads ANQGSEA. The CDR3 reads CSARTSRPLSSYNEQFF. DNA for the CDR3: TGCAGCGCCAGAACTAGCCGACCATTGAGCTCCTACAATGAGCAGTTCTTC.

The chain has TRBV6-5 and TRBJ2-4, with 9 nucleotides matching TRBD1. Germline trimming cut 6 bases from V and 3 bases from J; bases unmatched to any gene: 6. The CDR3 contains 15 residues. The germline gives CDR1 MNHEY, CDR2 SVGAGI. Here the CDR3 reads CASSYDRGGKNIQYF. CDR3 coding DNA: TGTGCCAGCAGCTACGACAGGGGGGGCAAAAACATTCAGTACTTC.

The chain combines TRBV7-3 with TRBJ1-1, with D possibly matching TRBD1 (5 bases). V was trimmed by 6 bases and J by 1 base, leaving 21 bases between them. The CDR3 is 17 amino acids. Germline V lookup: CDR1 SGHTA, CDR2 FQGTGA. CDR3 in amino acids: CASSGNRLGFGNTEAFF. In DNA form, the CDR3 reads TGTGCCAGCAGTGGAAACAGGTTGGGTTTTGGGAACACTGAAGCTTTCTTT.

V is TRBV25-1 and J is TRBJ2-1; TRBD2 matches at 8 bases. Germline assignment: CDR1 MGHDK and CDR2 SYGVNS. This CDR3 is 15 amino acids long. The ends lost 5 bases at V and 10 bases at J; junction bases unmatched: 13. CDR3 DNA sequence: TGTGCCAGCAGTCCCACCGGGACTAGGTCGAGCGAGCAGTTCTTC. Translation: CASSPTGTRSSEQFF.

This clone appeared a few times. Within the sample, other DNA sequences also encode this same CDR3. This chain links TRBV18 with TRBJ2-5; D call uncertain. V dropped 3 bases and J dropped 0 bases, with 5 bases sitting between them. This CDR3 is 13 amino acids long. Germline V CDR1 and CDR2: KGHSH, LQKENI. DNA of the CDR3: TGTGCCAGCTCACCCGGACACCAAGAGACCCAGTACTTC. Encoded protein: CASSPGHQETQYF. The full variable domain, completed using reference TRBV18 and TRBJ2-5, is NAGVMQNPRHLVRRRGQEARLRCSPMKGHSHVYWYRQLPEEGLKFMVYLQKENIIDESGMPKERFSAEFPKEGPSILRIQQVVRGDSAAYFCASSPGHQETQYFGPGTRLLVL.

With regard to this clone: A read error may be the cause here, since a much bigger clone is one base away. Other DNA sequences within the sample encode an identical CDR3. This chain connects TRBV7-2 to TRBJ1-2; perhaps TRBD1 as D (6 bases). The CDR3 consists of 13 residues. V was shortened by 6 bases and J by 2 bases, with 10 bases between the two germline ends. The germline CDR1 and CDR2 sequences are SGHTA and FQGNSA. The CDR3 bases are TGTGCCAGCAGTCCTGACAGGAACTATGGCTACACCTTC. It is translated as CASSPDRNYGYTF.

The rearrangement joins TRBV11-2 to TRBJ2-1; 11 bases fit TRBD2. Germline-derived CDR1 and CDR2 are SGHAT and FQNNGV. This CDR3 is 15 amino acids long. After removal of 3 bases from V and 7 bases from J, the junction contained 5 bases not matched to a gene. Here the CDR3 reads CASSFSGGVLNEQFF. The CDR3 DNA follows: TGTGCCAGCAGCTTTAGCGGGGGGGTTTTAAATGAGCAGTTCTTC.

The chain carries TRBV12-5 and TRBJ1-5; no firm D call. V was trimmed by 0 bases and J by 7 bases, leaving 19 bases between them. Germline lookup yields CDR1 LGHNT and CDR2 FRNRAP. The CDR3 contains 17 residues. This chain's CDR3 is CASGLVLTGGPHQPQHF. CDR3 in DNA: TGTGCTAGTGGTTTGGTACTGACGGGCGGGCCACACCAGCCCCAGCATTTT.

This chain joins TRBV29-1 and TRBJ2-1, with a possible D match to TRBD1 (6 bases). V lost 2 bases, J lost 6 bases, and 14 bases lay in between. CDR3 size: 14 residues. Germline CDR1 SQVTM, CDR2 ANQGSEA. CDR3 loop: CSVEWRQVPNEQFF. The CDR3 nucleotides are TGCAGCGTTGAATGGAGACAGGTCCCCAATGAGCAGTTCTTC.

Regarding this clone: The identical CDR3 is also encoded by other nucleotide sequences in the sample. V and J are TRBV25-1 and TRBJ2-5, with a weak D call TRBD2 (5 bases). The V end lost 4 bases, the J end lost 5 bases, and 5 bases lay between the germline ends. The CDR3 extends over 11 amino acids. CDR1 is MGHDK and CDR2 is SYGVNS in the germline V gene. CDR3 coding DNA: TGTGCCAGCAGTGGGAGGGAGACCCAGTACTTC. Protein: CASSGRETQYF.

The rearrangement joins TRBV3-1 (or the pseudogene TRBV3-2) to TRBJ1-6; D is unclear. CDR3 size: 18 residues. Germline V gene data show CDR1 as LGHDT and CDR2 as YNNKEL (reference sequence). V dropped 0 bases and J dropped 0 bases, with 12 bases sitting between them. CDR3 sequence: CASSQEVKANSYNSPLHF. The CDR3 DNA reads TGTGCCAGCAGCCAAGAAGTAAAGGCCAACTCCTATAATTCACCCCTCCACTTT.

This chain links TRBV7-3 with TRBJ2-1; 10 nucleotides line up with TRBD2. CDR1 is SGHTA and CDR2 is FQGTGA in the germline V gene. The CDR3 contains 16 residues. J lost 0 bases, V lost 5 bases, and 4 bases had no gene match. The CDR3 region is CASSPASGGSYNEQFF. The CDR3 DNA follows: TGTGCCAGCAGCCCCGCTAGCGGGGGCTCCTACAATGAGCAGTTCTTC.

This rearrangement joins TRBV5-6 to TRBJ2-7, with D maybe TRBD2 (7 bases). Germline V lookup: CDR1 SGHDT, CDR2 YYEEEE. V lost 3 bases and J lost 1, with 14 bases in between. This CDR3 is built from 15 residues. CDR3 sequence reads: CASSSWGGQSYEQYF. Written as DNA, the CDR3 is TGTGCCAGCAGCTCCTGGGGGGGCCAATCCTACGAGCAGTACTTC.

The chain employs TRBV19 and TRBJ2-1, with a weak D call TRBD1 (5 bases). V was shortened by 0 bases and J by 0 bases, with 9 bases between the two germline ends. CDR3 length equals 16 residues. Germline loops: CDR1 LNHDA, CDR2 SQIVND (reference sequence). This CDR3 reads CASSIEPGLSYNEQFF. In DNA, the CDR3 is TGTGCCAGTAGTATAGAGCCAGGGCTCTCCTACAATGAGCAGTTCTTC.

This rearrangement joins TRBV5-6 to TRBJ2-3, with D possibly being TRBD2 (6 bases). Deletions cut 6 bases from V and 0 bases from J, with 17 bases between. CDR3 length: 16 amino acids. Per the germline V gene, CDR1 is SGHDT and CDR2 is YYEEEE. CDR3 sequence reads: CASTTTGDLSTDTQYF. The CDR3 nucleotides are TGTGCCAGCACCACCACGGGAGACCTAAGCACAGATACGCAGTATTTT. Full variable domain (rest looked up from reference TRBV5-6 and TRBJ2-3): DAGVTQSPTHLIKTRGQQVTLRCSPKSGHDTVSWYQQALGQGPQFIFQYYEEEERQRGNFPDRFSGHQFPNYSSELNVNALLLGDSALYLCASTTTGDLSTDTQYFGPGTRLTVL.

V is TRBV28 and J is TRBJ1-1; D unclear. The CDR3 has 11 residues. The germline V gene has CDR1 MDHEN and CDR2 SYDVKM. Trimming cost V 5 bases and J 5 bases, with 6 bases left between them. This CDR3 reads CASSLETEAFF. Written as DNA, the CDR3 is TGTGCCAGCAGTCTGGAAACTGAAGCTTTCTTT.

This rearrangement joins TRBV10-3 to TRBJ1-3; D not resolved. V gave up 3 bases and J gave up 14 bases, with 14 bases separating them. Germline V gene lookup returns CDR1 ENHRY and CDR2 SYGVKD. This CDR3 region has 12 residues. The CDR3 nucleotides read TGTGCCATCAGTGAAGAGTCCTACTTCTTATATTTT. Amino acid sequence: CAISEESYFLYF.